This T cell receptor (beta chain) is drawn from a study of Tregs in tolerant kidney transplant recipients (dated by TCRdb to between 2019 and 2020). With regard to the full study: The study used TCRbeta sequencing to identify donor-specific regulatory T cells before combined kidney and bone marrow transplantation, then tracked those cells after transplant. TCRbeta repertoire sequencing was used in a few healthy controls to compare several methods for expanding Tregs specific for an allogeneic donor. General findings and caveats noted by the study authors: Although technical replication error seemed to be minimal, the question of biological reproducibility was not addressed directly. The most biologically relevant and donor-specific TCRbeta repertoire appeared to be identified by expanding Tregs with activated donor B cells. The study was limited by small patient numbers, and the findings need validation in larger populations and under other immunosuppression protocols.

For TCRbeta CDR3 sequencing, genomic DNA was extracted from sorted cells using the QIAGEN DNeasy Blood and Tissue Kit. High-throughput TCRbeta CDR3 sequencing, which included PCR amplification with bias correction and internal controls, was done commercially through immunoSEQ. Per the authors' processing: Unique productive TCRbeta sequences were defined by CDR3 nucleotide sequence when primers matched and otherwise by CDR3 amino acid sequence together with Vbeta and Jbeta genes. Sorting error was corrected by removing sequences shared between sorted populations at a frequency ratio of 2:1 or less, and the remaining shared sequences were assigned to the higher population. A sequence counted as donor-reactive if, in CFSE-low cells, the sequence had a frequency of at least 0.01% and was expanded at least 5-fold compared with unstimulated cells. Jensen-Shannon divergence, calculated on the top 100 TCRbeta sequences ranked by frequency, was used to quantify repertoire divergence. For any sample with multiple sequencing runs, sorting error was corrected in each run separately before the runs were pooled. In TCRdb, the immuneACCESS table is reduced to in-frame sequences with V and J assigned. These tables do not hold every clone; where another copy was compared, an unresolved V gene accounts for under half, and the others remain unexplained. Clone size and the V and J calls come from that table; the DNA yielded D and trimming. The sample table shows some 14,000 clones, and approximately 94% are seen once. The ten largest clonotypes hold over 10% of the sample.

The CDR3 measures 15 amino acids from cysteine to phenylalanine. The retained sequence is limited to the CDR3, 45 bases, with the frame set at the first base. CDR1 and CDR2, looked up from the germline V gene, are ENHRY and SYGVKD. At the junction V is shortened by 2 bases and J by 2 bases; bases outside the gene matches: 0. Note on this clone: Its target antigen remains unknown. Per-base quality was not reported, and no clone a single base away is much larger than it.

Thawed PBMCs were FACS-sorted into unstimulated Tregs (CD4+CD25+CD127-), CD4+ non-Tregs (CD4+CD25-), CD4 cells and CD8 cells. Healthy control blood was obtained either as purchased buffy coats or from healthy volunteers. Healthy control blood was processed to PBMCs with a Ficoll density gradient and then cryopreserved, whereas patient PBMCs were collected both before and after transplant. This sequence originates from a human donor in good health. The chain links TRBV10-3 with TRBJ2-5, with TRBD2 identical over 12 junction bases. Sequenced sample: CD8+ T cells from blood. The DNA reads TGTGCCATCAGTGAGCTAGCGGGGGGGCAAGAGACCCAGTACTTC. Translation gives CAISELAGGQETQYF.